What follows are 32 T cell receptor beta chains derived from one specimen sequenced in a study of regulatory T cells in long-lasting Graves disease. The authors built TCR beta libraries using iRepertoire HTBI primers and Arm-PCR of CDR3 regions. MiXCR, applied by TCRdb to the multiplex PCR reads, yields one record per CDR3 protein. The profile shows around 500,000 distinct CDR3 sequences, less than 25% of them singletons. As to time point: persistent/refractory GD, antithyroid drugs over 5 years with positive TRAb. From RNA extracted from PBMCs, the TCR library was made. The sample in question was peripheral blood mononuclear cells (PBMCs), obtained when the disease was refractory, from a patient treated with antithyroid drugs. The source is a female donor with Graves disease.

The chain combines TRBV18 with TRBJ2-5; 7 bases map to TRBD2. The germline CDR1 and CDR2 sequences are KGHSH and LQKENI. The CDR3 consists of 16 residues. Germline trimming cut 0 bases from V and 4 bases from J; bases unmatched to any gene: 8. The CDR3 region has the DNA TGTGCCAGCTCACCACCGGGGGGGAGCGCCCGAGAGACCCAGTACTTC. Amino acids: CASSPPGGSARETQYF.

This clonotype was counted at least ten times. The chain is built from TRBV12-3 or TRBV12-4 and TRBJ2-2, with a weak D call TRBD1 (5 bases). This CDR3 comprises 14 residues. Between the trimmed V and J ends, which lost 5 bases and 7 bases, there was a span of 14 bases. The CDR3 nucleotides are TGTGCCAGCAGTCCCGGTGGGGCGGTCGGGGAGCTGTTTTTT. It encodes CASSPGGAVGELFF.

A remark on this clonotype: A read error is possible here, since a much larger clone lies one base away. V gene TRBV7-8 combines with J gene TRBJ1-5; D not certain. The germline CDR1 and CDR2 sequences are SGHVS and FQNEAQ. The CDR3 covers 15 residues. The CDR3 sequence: CAISSEVAISQPQHF. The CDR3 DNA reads TGTGCCATCAGCTCGGAGGTGGCGATCAGTCAGCCCCAGCATTTT.

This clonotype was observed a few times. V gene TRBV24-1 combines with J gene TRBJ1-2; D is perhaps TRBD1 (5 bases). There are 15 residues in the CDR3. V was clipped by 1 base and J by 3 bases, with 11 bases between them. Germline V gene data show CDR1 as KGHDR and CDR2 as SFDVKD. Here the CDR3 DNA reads TGTGCCACCAGTGATTTAAACGAGGGACACTATGGCTACACCTTC. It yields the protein CATSDLNEGHYGYTF.

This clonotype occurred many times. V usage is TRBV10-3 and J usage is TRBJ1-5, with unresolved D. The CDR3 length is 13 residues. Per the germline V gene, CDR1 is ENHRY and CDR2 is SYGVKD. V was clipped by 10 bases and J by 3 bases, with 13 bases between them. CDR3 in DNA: TGTGCCACTACGGCGGATATCAATCAGCCCCAGCATTTT. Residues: CATTADINQPQHF.

The CDR3 reads CASTKGDRLTGELFF. In nucleotides, the CDR3 is TGTGCCAGCACTAAGGGGGACAGACTCACCGGGGAGCTGTTTTTT. The chain has TRBV6-2 or TRBV6-3 and TRBJ2-2; 7 bases are a match to TRBD1. V lost 7 bases and J lost 4; bases outside the gene matches: 9. The germline V gene has CDR1 MNHEY and CDR2 SVGEGT. The CDR3 loop spans 15 amino acids.

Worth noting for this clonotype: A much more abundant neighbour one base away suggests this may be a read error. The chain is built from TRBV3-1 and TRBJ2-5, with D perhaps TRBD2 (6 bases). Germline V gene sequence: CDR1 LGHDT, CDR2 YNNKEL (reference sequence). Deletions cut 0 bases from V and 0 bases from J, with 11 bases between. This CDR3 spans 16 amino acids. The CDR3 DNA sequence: TGTGCCAGCAGCCAAGATAGGCGGGGATACCAAGAGACCCAGTACTTC. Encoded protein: CASSQDRRGYQETQYF.

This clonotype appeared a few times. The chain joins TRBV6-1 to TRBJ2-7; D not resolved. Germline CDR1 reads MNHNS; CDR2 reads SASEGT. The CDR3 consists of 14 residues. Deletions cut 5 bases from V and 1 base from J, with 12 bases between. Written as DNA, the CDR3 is TGTGCCAGCAGTCTGCCCACAGCGTCCTACGAGCAGTACTTC. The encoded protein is CASSLPTASYEQYF.

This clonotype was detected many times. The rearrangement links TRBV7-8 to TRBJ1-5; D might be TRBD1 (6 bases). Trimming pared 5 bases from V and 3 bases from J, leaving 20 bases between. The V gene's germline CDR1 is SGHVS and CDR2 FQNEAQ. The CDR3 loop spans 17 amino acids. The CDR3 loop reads CASSAKGVARDNQPQHF. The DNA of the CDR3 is TGTGCCAGCAGCGCCAAGGGGGTCGCCAGGGACAATCAGCCCCAGCATTTT. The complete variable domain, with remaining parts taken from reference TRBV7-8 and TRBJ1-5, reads GAGVSQSPRYKVAKRGQDVALRCDPISGHVSLFWYQQALGQGPEFLTYFQNEAQLDKSGLPSDRFFAERPEGSVSTLKIQRTQQEDSAVYLCASSAKGVARDNQPQHFGDGTRLSIL.

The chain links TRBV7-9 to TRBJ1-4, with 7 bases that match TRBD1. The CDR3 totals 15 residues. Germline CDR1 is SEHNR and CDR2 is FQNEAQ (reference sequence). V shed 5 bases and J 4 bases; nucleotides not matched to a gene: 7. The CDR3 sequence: CASSPTTGYNEKLFF. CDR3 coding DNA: TGTGCCAGCAGCCCGACGACAGGGTATAATGAAAAACTGTTTTTT.

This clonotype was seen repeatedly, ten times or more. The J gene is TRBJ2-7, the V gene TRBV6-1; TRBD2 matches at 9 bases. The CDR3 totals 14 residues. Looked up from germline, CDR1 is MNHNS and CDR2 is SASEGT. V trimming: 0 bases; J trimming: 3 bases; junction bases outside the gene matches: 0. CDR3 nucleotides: TGTGCCAGCAGTGAAGCTAGCGGGAGCTACGAGCAGTACTTC. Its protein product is CASSEASGSYEQYF.

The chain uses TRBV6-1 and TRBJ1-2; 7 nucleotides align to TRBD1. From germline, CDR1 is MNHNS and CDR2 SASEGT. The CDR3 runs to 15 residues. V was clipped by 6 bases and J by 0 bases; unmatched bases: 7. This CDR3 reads CASRRQGGTNYGYTF. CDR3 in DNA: TGTGCCAGCAGGCGCCAGGGGGGAACTAACTATGGCTACACCTTC.

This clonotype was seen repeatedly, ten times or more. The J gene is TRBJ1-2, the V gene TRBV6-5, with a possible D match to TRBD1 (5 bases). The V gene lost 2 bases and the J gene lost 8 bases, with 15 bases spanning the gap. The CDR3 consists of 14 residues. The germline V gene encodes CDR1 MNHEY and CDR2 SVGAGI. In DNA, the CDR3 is TGTGCCAGCAGTTACAGTTCCAGGGTTTTAGGCTACACCTTC. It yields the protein CASSYSSRVLGYTF.

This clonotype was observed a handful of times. The CDR3 coding sequence is TGTGCCAGCAGCGTAGGGGGAGAGACCTCCTACGAGCAGTACTTC. It specifies CASSVGGETSYEQYF. The chain recombines TRBV9 with TRBJ2-7; possible D gene TRBD2, 5 bases. Trimming pared 0 bases from V and 0 bases from J, leaving 10 bases between. In germline, CDR1 is SGDLS, CDR2 YYNGEE. This CDR3 region has 15 residues.

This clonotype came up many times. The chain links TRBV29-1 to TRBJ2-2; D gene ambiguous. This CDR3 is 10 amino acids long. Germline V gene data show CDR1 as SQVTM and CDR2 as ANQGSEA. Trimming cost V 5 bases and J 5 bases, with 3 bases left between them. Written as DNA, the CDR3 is TGCAGCGTTATGACCGGGGAGCTGTTTTTT. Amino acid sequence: CSVMTGELFF.

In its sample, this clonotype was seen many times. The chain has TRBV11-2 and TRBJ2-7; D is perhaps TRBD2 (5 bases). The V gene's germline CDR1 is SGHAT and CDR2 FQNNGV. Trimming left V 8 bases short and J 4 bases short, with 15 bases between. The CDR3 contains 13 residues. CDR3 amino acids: CASSPAGVYEQYF. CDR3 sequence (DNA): TGTGCCAGCTCCCCTGCCGGGGTGTACGAGCAGTACTTC.

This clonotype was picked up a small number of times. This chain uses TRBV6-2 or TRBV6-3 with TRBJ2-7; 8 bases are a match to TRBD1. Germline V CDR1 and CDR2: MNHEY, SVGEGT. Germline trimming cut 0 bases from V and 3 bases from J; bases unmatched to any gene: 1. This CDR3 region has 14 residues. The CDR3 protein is CASSYSTGVYEQYF. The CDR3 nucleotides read TGTGCCAGCAGTTACTCGACAGGGGTCTACGAGCAGTACTTC.

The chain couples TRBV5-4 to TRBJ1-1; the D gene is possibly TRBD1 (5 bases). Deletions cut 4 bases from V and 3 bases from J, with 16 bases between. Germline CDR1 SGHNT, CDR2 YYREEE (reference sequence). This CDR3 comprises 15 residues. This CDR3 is CASSLGPFRDTEAFF. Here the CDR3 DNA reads TGTGCCAGCAGCCTGGGGCCGTTTCGGGACACTGAAGCTTTCTTT.

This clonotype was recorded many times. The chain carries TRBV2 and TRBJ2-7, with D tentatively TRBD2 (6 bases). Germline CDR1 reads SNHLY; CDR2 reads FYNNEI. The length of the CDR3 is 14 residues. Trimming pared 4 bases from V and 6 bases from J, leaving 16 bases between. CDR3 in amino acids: CASSAVGLDVEQYF. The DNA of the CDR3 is TGTGCCAGCAGTGCTGTGGGACTTGACGTCGAGCAGTACTTC.

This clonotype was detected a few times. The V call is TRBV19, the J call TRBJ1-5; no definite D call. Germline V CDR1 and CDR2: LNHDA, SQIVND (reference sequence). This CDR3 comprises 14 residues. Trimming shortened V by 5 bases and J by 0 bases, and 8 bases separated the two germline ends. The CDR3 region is CASSSGNSNQPQHF. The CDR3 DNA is TGTGCCAGTAGTTCCGGTAATAGCAATCAGCCCCAGCATTTT.

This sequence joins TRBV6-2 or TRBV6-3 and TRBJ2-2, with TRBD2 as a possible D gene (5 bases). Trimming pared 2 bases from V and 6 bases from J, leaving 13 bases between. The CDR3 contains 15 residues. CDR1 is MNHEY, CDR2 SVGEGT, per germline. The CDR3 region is CASSYASPGAGELFF. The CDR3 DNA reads TGTGCCAGCAGTTACGCCTCACCCGGGGCCGGGGAGCTGTTTTTT.

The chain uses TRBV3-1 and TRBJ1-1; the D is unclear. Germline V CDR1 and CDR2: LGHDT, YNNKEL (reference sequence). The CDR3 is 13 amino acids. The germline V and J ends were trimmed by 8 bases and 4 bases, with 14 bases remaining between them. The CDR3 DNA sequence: TGTGCCAGCCGCCTTGAGACGGGCACTGAAGCTTTCTTT. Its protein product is CASRLETGTEAFF.

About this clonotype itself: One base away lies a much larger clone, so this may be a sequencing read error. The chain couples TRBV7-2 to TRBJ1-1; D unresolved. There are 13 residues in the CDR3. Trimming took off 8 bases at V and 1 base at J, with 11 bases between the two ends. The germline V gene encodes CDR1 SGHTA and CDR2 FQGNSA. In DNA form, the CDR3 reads TGTGCCAGCTGCCCAGTCGGGAACACTGAAGCTTTCTTT. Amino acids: CASCPVGNTEAFF. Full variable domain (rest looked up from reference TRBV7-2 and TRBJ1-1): GAGVSQSPSNKVTEKGKDVELRCDPISGHTALYWYRQSLGQGLEFLIYFQGNSAPDKSGLPSDRFSAERTGGSVSTLTIQRTQQEDSAVYLCASCPVGNTEAFFGQGTRLTVV.

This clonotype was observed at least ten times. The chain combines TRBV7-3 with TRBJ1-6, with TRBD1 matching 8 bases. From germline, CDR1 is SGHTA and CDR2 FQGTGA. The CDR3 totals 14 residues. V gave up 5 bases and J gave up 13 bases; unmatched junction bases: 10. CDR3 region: CASSPGTGFIPLHF. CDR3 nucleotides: TGTGCCAGCAGCCCAGGGACAGGCTTTATCCCCCTCCACTTT.

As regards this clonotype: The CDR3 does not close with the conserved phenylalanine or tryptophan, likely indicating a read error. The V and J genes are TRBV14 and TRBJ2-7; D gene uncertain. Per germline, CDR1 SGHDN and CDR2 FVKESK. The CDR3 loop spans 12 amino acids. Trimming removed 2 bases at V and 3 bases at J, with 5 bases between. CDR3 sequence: CASSQLNYEQYS. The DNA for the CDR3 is TGTGCCAGCAGCCAACTGAACTACGAGCAGTACTCC.

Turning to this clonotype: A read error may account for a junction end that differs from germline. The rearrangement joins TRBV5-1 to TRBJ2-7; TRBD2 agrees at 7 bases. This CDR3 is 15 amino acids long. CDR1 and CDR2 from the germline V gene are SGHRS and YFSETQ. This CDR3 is CASSLGGRAEFQQYF. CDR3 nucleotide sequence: TGTGCCAGCAGCTTGGGAGGGAGGGCCGAGTTTCAGCAGTACTTC. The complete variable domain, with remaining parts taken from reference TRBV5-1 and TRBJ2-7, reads KAGVTQTPRYLIKTRGQQVTLSCSPISGHRSVSWYQQTPGQGLQFLFEYFSETQRNKGNFPGRFSGRQFSNSRSEMNVSTLELGDSALYLCASSLGGRAEFQQYFGPGTRLTVT.

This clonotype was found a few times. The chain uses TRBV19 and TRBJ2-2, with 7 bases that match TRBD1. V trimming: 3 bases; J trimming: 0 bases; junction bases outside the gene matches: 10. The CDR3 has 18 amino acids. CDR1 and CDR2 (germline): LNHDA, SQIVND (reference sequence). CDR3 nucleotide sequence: TGTGCCAGTAGTATTCCCATGGACAGGTTCGCGAACACCGGGGAGCTGTTTTTT. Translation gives CASSIPMDRFANTGELFF.

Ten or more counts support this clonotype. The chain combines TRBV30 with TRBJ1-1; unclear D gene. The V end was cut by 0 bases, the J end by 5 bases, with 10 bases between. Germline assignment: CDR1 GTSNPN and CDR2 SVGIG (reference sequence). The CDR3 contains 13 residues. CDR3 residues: CAWSVSGGTEAFF. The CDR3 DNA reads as TGTGCCTGGAGTGTGTCAGGAGGGACTGAAGCTTTCTTT.

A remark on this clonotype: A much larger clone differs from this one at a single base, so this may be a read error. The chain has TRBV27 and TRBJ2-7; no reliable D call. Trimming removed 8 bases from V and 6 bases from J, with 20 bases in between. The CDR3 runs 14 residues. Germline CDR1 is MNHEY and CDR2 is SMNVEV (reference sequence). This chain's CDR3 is CASGSPNSHCEQYF. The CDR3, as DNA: TGTGCCAGCGGTTCCCCCAACAGTCACTGCGAGCAGTACTTC.

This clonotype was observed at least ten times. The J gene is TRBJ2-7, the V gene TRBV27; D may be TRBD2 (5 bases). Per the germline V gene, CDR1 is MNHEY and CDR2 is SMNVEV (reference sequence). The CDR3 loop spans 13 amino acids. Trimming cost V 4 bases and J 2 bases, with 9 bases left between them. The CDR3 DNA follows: TGTGCCAGCAGTTCGGGGTCAACCTACGAGCAGTACTTC. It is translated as CASSSGSTYEQYF.

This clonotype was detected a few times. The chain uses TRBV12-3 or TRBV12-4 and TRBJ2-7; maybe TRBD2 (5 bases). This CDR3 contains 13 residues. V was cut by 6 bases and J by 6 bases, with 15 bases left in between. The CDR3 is CASSPAPGSEQYF. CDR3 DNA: TGTGCCAGCAGCCCCGCGCCGGGGAGCGAGCAGTACTTC.

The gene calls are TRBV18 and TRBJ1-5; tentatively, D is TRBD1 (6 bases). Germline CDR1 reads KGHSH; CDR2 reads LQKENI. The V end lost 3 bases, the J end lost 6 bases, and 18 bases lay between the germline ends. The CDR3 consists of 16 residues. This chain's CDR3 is CASSPRGGTGFQPQHF. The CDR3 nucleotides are TGTGCCAGCTCACCGAGGGGGGGCACGGGCTTTCAGCCCCAGCATTTT.